This T cell receptor (beta chain) appears in the sequencing data of a study of blood T cell repertoires in COVID-19. Across the whole study: There were acute and convalescent COVID-19 samples, and they came from the United States, Italy and Spain.

Per the authors' pipeline: Cell counts per sample came from amplifying reference gene primers. Clones were read by immunoSEQ multiplex PCR, and TCRdb kept only the in-frame ones, dropping some. The V and J calls and the clone size are those of that table, but D and trimming were determined from the DNA. The table has some 500,000 clones, approximately 91% seen once. Seattle enrolled patients during active infection and tracked them longitudinally. V was pared by 5 bases and J by 2 bases, with 12 bases between. This CDR3 spans 14 amino acids. In germline, CDR1 is MDHEN, CDR2 SYDVKM. The receptor was derived from a woman aged 45-65 years with COVID-19, enrolled during active disease. The rearrangement uses TRBV28 and TRBJ1-2; D remains unclear. The specimen sequenced was peripheral blood. The CDR3 DNA sequence: TGTGCCAGCAGTGACTTCCTTGGGAACTATGGCTACACCTTC. Its protein product is CASSDFLGNYGYTF.